One sample yielded the 22 T cell receptor beta chains listed below, sequenced in a study of blood T cell repertoires in COVID-19. Assay: immunoSEQ multiplex PCR; the TCRdb copy retains only in-frame clones and omits some. The sample shows a few hundred thousand clones, 88% of them seen only once. Material for sequencing was peripheral blood. The receptors originated from a woman aged 25-40 years with acute or convalescent COVID-19.

This chain joins TRBV19 and TRBJ1-5; 9 nucleotides match TRBD1. From germline, CDR1 is LNHDA and CDR2 SQIVND (reference sequence). J lost 1 base, V lost 6 bases, and 4 bases had no gene match. This CDR3 has 15 residues. The CDR3 DNA follows: TGTGCCAGTAGGACCGACAGGGGGAGCAATCAGCCCCAGCATTTT. This sequence encodes CASRTDRGSNQPQHF.

The chain is built from TRBV19 and TRBJ2-1, with 9 bases matching TRBD2. This CDR3 is built from 17 residues. V lost 6 bases, J lost 3 bases, and 12 bases stayed unmatched. From germline, CDR1 is LNHDA and CDR2 SQIVND (reference sequence). The CDR3, as DNA: TGTGCCAGTAGCAATGGGTCCCTAGCGGGGCACTACAATGAGCAGTTCTTC. Residues: CASSNGSLAGHYNEQFF.

This chain joins TRBV15 and TRBJ2-7, with unresolved D. The V end lost 4 bases, the J end lost 0 bases, and 10 bases lay between the germline ends. CDR1 and CDR2 (germline): LNHNV, YYDKDF (reference sequence). The CDR3 loop spans 14 amino acids. The CDR3: CATSTRMGSYEQYF. The CDR3 DNA reads as TGTGCCACCAGCACCAGGATGGGCTCCTACGAGCAGTACTTC.

The CDR3 is CAFGTNAYEQYF. The CDR3 DNA reads as TGTGCCTTCGGGACTAACGCCTACGAGCAGTACTTC. This chain uses TRBV28 with TRBJ2-7; TRBD2 agrees at 7 bases. The CDR3 runs to 12 residues. The V gene's germline CDR1 is MDHEN and CDR2 SYDVKM. V shed 11 bases and J 2 bases; nucleotides not matched to a gene: 6.

The chain carries TRBV10-3 and TRBJ2-2; possibly TRBD2 for D (6 bases). CDR3 length equals 14 residues. Germline CDR1 reads ENHRY; CDR2 reads SYGVKD. Trimming left V 4 bases short and J 0 bases short, with 6 bases between. This chain's CDR3 is CAISGGANTGELFF. CDR3 sequence (DNA): TGTGCCATCAGTGGGGGGGCGAACACCGGGGAGCTGTTTTTT.

The chain has TRBV15 and TRBJ2-1, with D possibly matching TRBD2 (5 bases). The V gene's germline CDR1 is LNHNV and CDR2 YYDKDF (reference sequence). Trimming took off 1 base at V and 4 bases at J, with 8 bases between the two ends. The CDR3 has 14 residues. This CDR3 is CATSRAGRYNEQFF. CDR3 in DNA: TGTGCCACCAGCAGAGCGGGAAGATACAATGAGCAGTTCTTC.

The J gene is TRBJ1-3, the V gene TRBV30; D perhaps matches TRBD1 (6 bases). Trimming removed 5 bases at V and 3 bases at J, with 23 bases between. Germline CDR1 and CDR2: GTSNPN and SVGIG (reference sequence). The CDR3 extends over 17 amino acids. Here the CDR3 reads CAWLRPRDTRGGNTIYF. CDR3 nucleotide sequence: TGTGCCTGGCTGAGACCCCGGGACACGCGTGGTGGAAACACCATATATTTT.

The genes are TRBV13 and TRBJ2-5; TRBD2 matches 7 bases. This CDR3 comprises 14 residues. J gave up 1 base and V 5 bases, and 4 bases lay outside the gene matches. Per germline, CDR1 PRHDT and CDR2 FYEKMQ (reference sequence). As DNA, the CDR3 is TGTGCCAGCAGCCCTCGGGGGGTCCAAGAGACCCAGTACTTC. Amino acids: CASSPRGVQETQYF.

This sequence joins TRBV19 and TRBJ2-7; 10 bases are a match to TRBD1. In germline, CDR1 is LNHDA, CDR2 SQIVND (reference sequence). J gave up 0 bases and V 0 bases, and 5 bases lay outside the gene matches. This CDR3 spans 17 amino acids. CDR3 nucleotides: TGTGCCAGTAGTATAGATCTCCGGACAGGGGGCTCCTACGAGCAGTACTTC. Its translation is CASSIDLRTGGSYEQYF.

This chain joins TRBV9 and TRBJ2-2; 9 positions agree with TRBD2. V lost 3 bases and J lost 1; bases outside the gene matches: 7. Germline lookup yields CDR1 SGDLS and CDR2 YYNGEE. The CDR3 is 17 residues long. The CDR3 nucleotides read TGTGCCAGCAGCGCTCCACAGACTAGCGGGAACACCGGGGAGCTGTTTTTT. It yields the protein CASSAPQTSGNTGELFF.

V gene TRBV6-5 combines with J gene TRBJ2-3; no firm D call. Germline V gene data show CDR1 as MNHEY and CDR2 as SVGAGI. Trimming removed 0 bases at V and 2 bases at J, with 6 bases between. The CDR3 is 14 amino acids. CDR3 loop: CASSYSGDTDTQYF. DNA for the CDR3: TGTGCCAGCAGTTACTCAGGAGACACAGATACGCAGTATTTT.

The rearrangement joins TRBV6-5 to TRBJ2-7; 8 bases align to TRBD2. The CDR3 runs to 14 residues. V was clipped by 4 bases and J by 2 bases; unmatched bases: 4. CDR1 MNHEY and CDR2 SVGAGI come from the germline V gene. CDR3 sequence reads: CASSSPGLAYEQYF. CDR3 nucleotides: TGTGCCAGCAGTTCTCCGGGACTAGCCTACGAGCAGTACTTC.

J is TRBJ2-1 and V is TRBV2, with a tentative D call TRBD1 (6 bases). The CDR3 contains 15 residues. Germline values: CDR1 SNHLY, CDR2 FYNNEI. The V and J ends lost 6 bases and 3 bases respectively, with 15 bases between them. Here the CDR3 reads CASRIRTAGYNEQFF. CDR3 coding DNA: TGTGCCAGCAGAATAAGGACAGCCGGCTACAATGAGCAGTTCTTC.

The chain carries TRBV9 and TRBJ1-3; D gene uncertain. The CDR3 has 16 amino acids. CDR1 and CDR2 from the germline V gene are SGDLS and YYNGEE. Trimming took off 0 bases at V and 0 bases at J, with 10 bases between the two ends. CDR3 region: CASSVEPQLSGNTIYF. Written as DNA, the CDR3 is TGTGCCAGCAGCGTAGAACCACAGCTCTCTGGAAACACCATATATTTT. Combining the CDR3 with reference TRBV9 and TRBJ1-3 gives the whole variable domain DSGVTQTPKHLITATGQRVTLRCSPRSGDLSVYWYQQSLDQGLQFLIQYYNGEERAKGNILERFSAQQFPDLHSELNLSSLELGDSALYFCASSVEPQLSGNTIYFGEGSWLTVV.

This clone was seen just once. The chain uses TRBV15 and TRBJ2-7; D is possibly TRBD2 (5 bases). The V end was cut by 0 bases, the J end by 6 bases, with 6 bases between. Germline CDR1 is LNHNV and CDR2 is YYDKDF (reference sequence). This CDR3 is 12 amino acids long. This chain's CDR3 is CATSRDAGEQYF. As DNA, the CDR3 is TGTGCCACCAGCAGAGATGCGGGCGAGCAGTACTTC.

V usage is TRBV6-6 and J usage is TRBJ1-5; no definite D call. Germline loops: CDR1 MNHNY, CDR2 SVGAGI (reference sequence). V lost 5 bases and J 2 bases, leaving 19 bases between the germline ends. This CDR3 region has 17 residues. The DNA for the CDR3 is TGTGCCAGCAGTCCCCAGACCCGGGAAAGTGGCAATCAGCCCCAGCATTTT. It is translated as CASSPQTRESGNQPQHF.

The J gene is TRBJ2-7, the V gene TRBV6-5; the match to TRBD2 covers 10 bases. V shed 4 bases, J shed 5 bases, and the junction held 11 bases outside the gene matches. Germline lookup yields CDR1 MNHEY and CDR2 SVGAGI. The CDR3 length is 16 residues. CDR3 in DNA: TGTGCCAGCAGTTCGCTAGCGGGAGTAGGTCCCGACGAGCAGTACTTC. Translated: CASSSLAGVGPDEQYF.

This chain connects TRBV19 to TRBJ2-5; a weak D match, TRBD1 (6 bases). V was trimmed by 1 base and J by 1 base, leaving 13 bases between them. CDR3 length: 16 residues. Germline V gene lookup returns CDR1 LNHDA and CDR2 SQIVND (reference sequence). The CDR3 region has the DNA TGTGCCAGTAGTATAGCGCCAGGGGTTCTCCAAGAGACCCAGTACTTC. Translating gives CASSIAPGVLQETQYF.

The chain recombines TRBV14 with TRBJ2-3; D not resolved. The V and J ends lost 0 bases and 2 bases respectively, with 9 bases between them. CDR1 is SGHDN, CDR2 FVKESK, per germline. The CDR3 covers 15 residues. Here the CDR3 reads CASSQDVRNTDTQYF. The CDR3 nucleotides read TGTGCCAGCAGCCAAGATGTGCGCAACACAGATACGCAGTATTTT.

V and J are TRBV5-6 and TRBJ2-3; 7 nucleotides align to TRBD2. The germline V gene has CDR1 SGHDT and CDR2 YYEEEE. This CDR3 is 12 amino acids long. V trimming: 3 bases; J trimming: 14 bases; junction bases outside the gene matches: 9. The CDR3 coding sequence is TGTGCCAGCAGCTACGGGACGGGGAGGGGGTATTTT. This encodes CASSYGTGRGYF.

The chain is built from TRBV18 and TRBJ1-5; 7 bases agree with TRBD1. V lost 2 bases and J lost 4; bases outside the gene matches: 11. The CDR3 length is 17 residues. CDR1 is KGHSH, CDR2 LQKENI, per germline. CDR3 nucleotide sequence: TGTGCCAGCTCACCAGGGTTCGGTGGCAGGGGGAATCAGCCCCAGCATTTT. Amino acid sequence: CASSPGFGGRGNQPQHF.

The gene calls are TRBV6-5 and TRBJ2-1; 10 nucleotides align to TRBD2. This CDR3 spans 13 amino acids. The V gene's germline CDR1 is MNHEY and CDR2 SVGAGI. The ends lost 6 bases at V and 10 bases at J; junction bases unmatched: 6. DNA of the CDR3: TGTGCCAGCAGCTCACCACTAGCGGGAGAGCAGTTCTTC. This gives the protein CASSSPLAGEQFF.